This T cell receptor (beta chain) appears in the sequencing data of a study of blood T cell repertoires in COVID-19. Germline values: CDR1 MNHEY, CDR2 SVGAGI. The ends were cut back, 2 bases at V and 11 bases at J, with 16 bases in the middle. The CDR3 is made up of 14 amino acids. As originally analysed: Reference gene primer amplification gave nucleated cell count estimates. Sequencing used immunoSEQ multiplex PCR; TCRdb keeps in-frame clones, though not all of them. That table gives V, J and clone size, and the DNA gave D and trimming. Of 110,000 to 150,000 clones listed, 82% were seen once; the top ten hold less than 5%.

The chain combines TRBV6-5 with TRBJ1-5; D may be TRBD1 (6 bases). This sequence was found in an elderly woman with acute or convalescent COVID-19. What was sequenced was peripheral blood. In DNA, the CDR3 is TGTGCCAGCAGTTACCGGGGGGCTCGTGACGCCCAGCATTTT. Its protein is CASSYRGARDAQHF.